Below are 24 T cell receptor beta chains sequenced from a single sample in a study of T-cell memory formation after mild COVID-19. TCRdb reprocessed the 5' RACE reads with MiXCR, giving one entry per CDR3 protein. Of 200,000 to 300,000 distinct CDR3 sequences in the sample, 16% were seen once. The sample taken for sequencing was PBMCs or a T cell subset sorted from them (not recorded which). These receptors all stem from a young man who had mild COVID-19 (a few samples of this study predate the infection). Cell type and time point are not known.

The rearrangement uses TRBV7-2 and TRBJ2-1, with 7 bases fitting TRBD2. Germline V gene sequence: CDR1 SGHTA, CDR2 FQGNSA. V lost 4 bases, J lost 9 bases, and 9 bases stayed unmatched. The CDR3 covers 14 residues. The CDR3: CASSSPGTTAEQFF. In DNA, the CDR3 is TGTGCCAGCAGCTCCCCCGGGACTACGGCTGAGCAGTTCTTC.

This chain links TRBV5-1 with TRBJ2-7, with a weak D call TRBD1 (6 bases). The germline gives CDR1 SGHRS, CDR2 YFSETQ. The CDR3 loop spans 13 amino acids. Trimming took 4 bases from V and 5 from J, leaving 13 bases between them. The CDR3 nucleotides read TGCGCCAGCAGCCAAGAGTACAGGGACGAGCAGTACGTC. Translating it yields CASSQEYRDEQYV.

The genes are TRBV7-3 and TRBJ2-5; D is possibly TRBD2 (6 bases). There are 14 residues in the CDR3. Germline V lookup: CDR1 SGHTA, CDR2 FQGTGA. V lost 5 bases to trimming and J lost 5 bases, with 15 bases between them. In DNA form, the CDR3 reads TGTGCCAGCAGCCTTGCGGGGCGGGCGGAGACCCAGTACTTC. It specifies CASSLAGRAETQYF. The full variable domain, with the rest looked up from reference TRBV7-3 and TRBJ2-5, is GAGVSQTPSNKVTEKGKYVELRCDPISGHTALYWYRQSLGQGPEFLIYFQGTGAADDSGLPNDRFFAVRPEGSVSTLKIQRTERGDSAVYLCASSLAGRAETQYFGPGTRLLVL.

A few counts support this clonotype. This chain connects TRBV6-6 to TRBJ2-5; 7 nucleotides align to TRBD1. The germline gives CDR1 MNHNY, CDR2 SVGAGI (reference sequence). The CDR3 contains 14 residues. With 2 bases clipped from V and 5 bases from J, the junction kept 5 bases outside the gene matches. The CDR3 nucleotides are TGTGCCAGCAGTTACACAGGACAGGAGGAGACCCAGTACTTC. Its translation is CASSYTGQEETQYF.

V and J are TRBV20-1 and TRBJ2-1; D remains unclear. Per the germline V gene, CDR1 is DFQATT and CDR2 is SNEGSKA (reference sequence). CDR3 length: 12 amino acids. Trimming pared 7 bases from V and 3 bases from J, leaving 10 bases between. The CDR3 coding sequence is TGCAGTGTCCCGAGCGTCTACAATGAGCAGTTCTTC. Amino acids: CSVPSVYNEQFF.

This clonotype was seen only a few times. V is TRBV28 and J is TRBJ1-5; no clear D. Between the trimmed V and J ends, which lost 6 bases and 5 bases, there was a span of 8 bases. CDR1 MDHEN and CDR2 SYDVKM come from the germline V gene. This CDR3 spans 12 amino acids. The CDR3 protein is CASRMRDQPQHF. CDR3 coding DNA: TGTGCCAGCAGGATGAGGGATCAGCCCCAGCATTTT. The full variable domain, in which reference TRBV28 and TRBJ1-5 provide the parts outside the CDR3, is DVKVTQSSRYLVKRTGEKVFLECVQDMDHENMFWYRQDPGLGLRLIYFSYDVKMKEKGDIPEGYSVSREKKERFSLILESASTNQTSMYLCASRMRDQPQHFGDGTRLSIL.

This chain connects TRBV5-5 to TRBJ2-3, with D hard to call. CDR1 SGHKS and CDR2 YYEKEE come from the germline V gene (reference sequence). The V gene lost 4 bases and the J gene lost 0 bases, with 21 bases spanning the gap. The CDR3 length is 18 residues. The CDR3 loop reads CASSETAYGVPSTDTQYF. In DNA, the CDR3 is TGTGCCAGCAGCGAAACAGCATACGGAGTTCCTAGCACAGATACGCAGTATTTT. Complete variable domain (other parts from reference TRBV5-5 and TRBJ2-3): DAGVTQSPTHLIKTRGQQVTLRCSPISGHKSVSWYQQVLGQGPQFIFQYYEKEERGRGNFPDRFSARQFPNYSSELNVNALLLGDSALYLCASSETAYGVPSTDTQYFGPGTRLTVL.

This chain links TRBV20-1 with TRBJ2-2; the match to TRBD2 covers 8 bases. V lost 3 bases and J lost 7; bases outside the gene matches: 4. Germline-derived CDR1 and CDR2 are DFQATT and SNEGSKA (reference sequence). The length of the CDR3 is 13 residues. In DNA form, the CDR3 reads TGCAGTGCTAGCGGGGGGGCCGGCGGGGAGCTGTTTTTT. This codes for CSASGGAGGELFF.

The chain links TRBV6-2 or TRBV6-3 to TRBJ2-7; the D gene is possibly TRBD2 (5 bases). The CDR3 extends over 13 amino acids. The V and J ends lost 5 bases and 6 bases respectively, with 14 bases between them. Germline lookup yields CDR1 MNHEY and CDR2 SVGEGT. Written as DNA, the CDR3 is TGTGCCAGCAGTCTAACATGGGGAGCCGAGCAGTACTTC. This gives the protein CASSLTWGAEQYF.

This clonotype was picked up a small number of times. The chain couples TRBV3-1 to TRBJ1-1; D is perhaps TRBD1 (5 bases). V gave up 0 bases and J gave up 1 base, with 6 bases separating them. CDR3 length: 14 residues. The germline CDR1 and CDR2 sequences are LGHDT and YNNKEL (reference sequence). The CDR3 reads CASSQDQGNTEAFF. In nucleotides, the CDR3 is TGTGCCAGCAGCCAAGACCAGGGGAACACTGAAGCTTTCTTT.

This sequence joins TRBV11-2 and TRBJ2-7; TRBD2 is a possible D gene (6 bases). This CDR3 has 15 residues. With 0 bases removed from V and 5 bases from J, the gap between germline ends came to 14 bases. Germline CDR1 SGHAT, CDR2 FQNNGV. This chain's CDR3 is CASSLDAAASDEQYV. CDR3 sequence (DNA): TGTGCCAGCAGCTTAGACGCCGCGGCTAGCGACGAGCAGTACGTC.

This clonotype was detected only a few times. The chain is built from TRBV5-5 and TRBJ1-5; D ambiguous. V was clipped by 1 base and J by 2 bases, with 7 bases between them. Per germline, CDR1 SGHKS and CDR2 YYEKEE (reference sequence). The CDR3 has 14 residues. CDR3 sequence: CASSLLQGNQPQHF. In nucleotides, the CDR3 is TGTGCCAGCAGCTTGCTGCAGGGCAATCAGCCCCAGCATTTT.

This clonotype was recorded a few times. This chain joins TRBV7-2 and TRBJ1-3; D may be TRBD1 (5 bases). The CDR3 covers 14 residues. Trimming left V 4 bases short and J 2 bases short, with 9 bases between. Germline lookup yields CDR1 SGHTA and CDR2 FQGNSA. The CDR3 is CASSSRGTGNTIYF. The CDR3 bases are TGTGCCAGCAGCTCCCGGGGGACTGGAAACACCATATATTTT.

V usage is TRBV6-5 and J usage is TRBJ1-1, with no clear D. Germline CDR1 reads MNHEY; CDR2 reads SVGAGI. The V end was cut by 7 bases, the J end by 5 bases, with 17 bases between. The length of the CDR3 is 14 residues. The CDR3: CASTAHSGRTEAFF. The CDR3 DNA is TGTGCCAGCACCGCGCACAGTGGAAGGACTGAAGCTTTCTTT.

A remark on this clonotype: Being one base from a much bigger clone, this may be a read error. The rearrangement links TRBV5-1 to TRBJ1-1, with a possible D match to TRBD1 (5 bases). The CDR3 loop spans 13 amino acids. Germline V gene sequence: CDR1 SGHRS, CDR2 YFSETQ. The CDR3 reads CASSLKGTTEAYF. The CDR3 region has the DNA TGCGCCAGCAGCTTGAAAGGGACCACTGAAGCTTACTTT.

This clonotype showed up just a few times. The J gene is TRBJ2-3, the V gene TRBV5-1; 8 bases are shared with TRBD2. J lost 6 bases, V lost 0 bases, and 12 bases had no gene match. CDR1 and CDR2 (germline): SGHRS, YFSETQ. The CDR3 length is 17 residues. CDR3 amino acids: CASSLEILAGISDTQYF. The CDR3 region has the DNA TGCGCCAGCAGCTTGGAAATATTAGCGGGGATCAGTGATACGCAGTATTTT.

The CDR3 DNA follows: TGTGCCAGCAGTGAACAGGTCACCGGGGAGCTGTTTTTT. Translated, it gives CASSEQVTGELFF. This chain connects TRBV6-4 to TRBJ2-2, with a weak D call TRBD1 (5 bases). Between the trimmed V and J ends, which lost 3 bases and 4 bases, there was a span of 6 bases. CDR3 size: 13 residues. The germline CDR1 and CDR2 sequences are MRHNA and SNTAGT.

V gene TRBV6-1 combines with J gene TRBJ1-4; D call uncertain. Germline CDR1 reads MNHNS; CDR2 reads SASEGT. V was clipped by 4 bases and J by 4 bases, with 7 bases between them. The CDR3 is 13 amino acids. The DNA of the CDR3 is TGTGCCAGCAGTGTACCCAATAATGAAAAACTGTTTTTT. Amino acid sequence: CASSVPNNEKLFF.

A few counts support this clonotype. V gene TRBV4-2 combines with J gene TRBJ2-7; the D call may be TRBD1 or TRBD2 (6 bases each). V shed 0 bases and J shed 3 bases, with 12 bases lying between them. The CDR3 runs 15 residues. Germline values: CDR1 LGHNA, CDR2 YNFKEQ. The CDR3 DNA follows: TGTGCCAGCAGCCAAGAAGAGGGGGGCTTCTACGAGCAGTACTTC. Translating it yields CASSQEEGGFYEQYF.

A few counts support this clonotype. The rearrangement joins TRBV27 to TRBJ2-1; D is uncertain. The CDR3 loop spans 13 amino acids. With 8 bases removed from V and 1 base from J, the gap between germline ends came to 9 bases. Per the germline V gene, CDR1 is MNHEY and CDR2 is SMNVEV (reference sequence). The CDR3, as DNA: TGTGCCAGCTGCTGTGGGTCCTACAATGAGCAGTTCTTC. This sequence encodes CASCCGSYNEQFF.

The chain uses TRBV18 and TRBJ1-2; tentative D call: TRBD1 (5 bases). V was pared by 1 base and J by 5 bases, with 11 bases between. Per the germline V gene, CDR1 is KGHSH and CDR2 is LQKENI. The CDR3 runs 14 residues. The CDR3 sequence: CASSPQGTAYGYTF. The CDR3, as DNA: TGTGCCAGCTCACCACAAGGGACCGCTTATGGCTACACCTTC.

CDR3 nucleotides: TGTGCCTGGAGTGTAACAGGGCTGTACAATGAGCAGTTCTTC. Translated, it gives CAWSVTGLYNEQFF. V and J are TRBV30 and TRBJ2-1; D may be TRBD1 (6 bases). The germline V gene has CDR1 GTSNPN and CDR2 SVGIG (reference sequence). Deletions cut 0 bases from V and 4 bases from J, with 10 bases between. The length of the CDR3 is 14 residues.

The V gene is TRBV24-1, the J gene TRBJ1-2; D possibly corresponds to TRBD1 (6 bases). Per the germline V gene, CDR1 is KGHDR and CDR2 is SFDVKD. The CDR3 totals 15 residues. Deletions cut 9 bases from V and 5 bases from J, with 21 bases between. The CDR3, as DNA: TGTGCCACCCACCTAGTTTTAGGGGGTATTTATGGCTACACCTTC. It codes for CATHLVLGGIYGYTF.

This clonotype was seen a few times. This chain uses TRBV28 with TRBJ2-5, with D unclear. Trimming stripped 5 bases from V and 0 bases from J, with 7 bases between. Germline CDR1 reads MDHEN; CDR2 reads SYDVKM. This CDR3 region has 13 residues. The chain's CDR3 is CASSGRDQETQYF. CDR3 bases: TGTGCCAGCAGTGGGCGCGACCAAGAGACCCAGTACTTC.